What follows is one TCR beta chain and its context. Antigen specificity is unknown. V lost 0 bases and J lost 7, with 13 bases in between. CDR1 SGHDN and CDR2 FVKESK come from the germline V gene. This CDR3 contains 15 residues. This cohort consisted of healthy bone marrow donors. The sample belongs to a study of cytomegalovirus exposure and HLA in healthy donors. General study points: TCR beta sequences numbering around 15,000 were associated with HLA alleles at 0.05 false discovery rate in a later analysis.

The PCR made use of 60 Vbeta and 13 Jbeta primers. Measured with immunoSEQ multiplex PCR; TCRdb has only the in-frame clones, and not every one. The data include under 130,000 clones; the top ten clones carry 3% to 3.5%. This sequence originates from a middle-aged man in good health and CMV-seronegative. The chain employs TRBV14 and TRBJ1-3; TRBD1 is a possible D gene (6 bases). Sample: PBMCs. CDR3 loop: CASSQESKDRNTIYF. The DNA for the CDR3 is TGTGCCAGCAGCCAAGAGTCGAAAGACAGGAACACCATATATTTT.